The 5 T cell receptor beta chains in this list originate from one sample, sequenced in a study of T cell repertoires in ileal Crohn's disease (dated by TCRdb to the late 2010s). The intended sense of this specimen's time point label: neoterminal ileum biopsy at postoperative endoscopy, about 6 months after surgery. Libraries were constructed by the immunoSEQ multiplex PCR assay. Imported from immuneACCESS, the table was reduced by TCRdb to in-frame sequences with V and J called. These copies leave out some clones; in studies compared against another copy, an unresolved V gene accounts for under half, and the cause of the remainder is not known. A total of roughly 4,400 clones appear in this sample, 82% of them only once. Jointly, the top ten make up around 4% of the sample. Sequencing used ileal tissue. The receptor set was obtained from an adult with Crohn's disease.

The V and J genes are TRBV7-3 and TRBJ2-1, with TRBD1 as a possible D gene (6 bases). Trimming pared 2 bases from V and 9 bases from J, leaving 14 bases between. Per the germline V gene, CDR1 is SGHTA and CDR2 is FQGTGA. The CDR3 sequence is 14 residues long. This CDR3 reads CASSLGGGGVEQFF. CDR3 bases: TGTGCCAGCAGCTTAGGGGGTGGGGGCGTTGAGCAGTTCTTC.

This chain links TRBV27 with TRBJ1-5, with 7 bases aligning to TRBD1. This CDR3 is 14 amino acids long. In germline, CDR1 is MNHEY, CDR2 SMNVEV (reference sequence). The V segment lost 6 bases and the J segment 4 bases; nucleotides outside the gene matches: 6. CDR3 in amino acids: CASSRGQINQPQHF. In DNA form, the CDR3 reads TGTGCCAGCAGCCGGGGACAGATTAATCAGCCCCAGCATTTT.

This clone has only a few counts. The chain links TRBV4-2 to TRBJ2-7; maybe TRBD1 (6 bases). Trimming removed 0 bases from V and 2 bases from J, with 11 bases in between. CDR1 and CDR2 from the germline V gene are LGHNA and YNFKEQ. The CDR3 contains 15 residues. This CDR3 is CASSQDLGATYEQYF. The CDR3 DNA is TGTGCCAGCAGCCAAGATTTGGGGGCTACCTACGAGCAGTACTTC.

This rearrangement joins TRBV27 to TRBJ2-7, with D perhaps matching TRBD1 (6 bases). The CDR3 loop spans 16 amino acids. Germline values: CDR1 MNHEY, CDR2 SMNVEV (reference sequence). V shed 5 bases and J shed 0 bases, with 17 bases lying between them. CDR3 coding DNA: TGTGCCAGCAGTCTAACACAGGGCTACAGCTCCTACGAGCAGTACTTC. This translates into CASSLTQGYSSYEQYF.

This clone appeared once. CDR3 DNA: TGTGCCAGCAGCCAAGGGGGGGATGGCTACACCTTC. Protein product: CASSQGGDGYTF. The V and J genes are TRBV5-4 and TRBJ1-2; D is possibly TRBD1 (6 bases). Trimming left V 4 bases short and J 6 bases short, with 10 bases between. Germline V gene sequence: CDR1 SGHNT, CDR2 YYREEE (reference sequence). The CDR3 length is 12 residues.